The 30 T cell receptor beta chains below all came from one sample that was sequenced in a study of blood T cells in healthy people across ages. The second PCR ran roughly 6 to 11 cycles with a sample-barcoded 5' primer and J-beta primers. TCRdb recomputed calls from the 5' RACE reads with MiXCR, one row per CDR3 protein. The table shows hundreds of thousands of distinct CDR3 sequences, with less than 60% occurring only once. The sequenced sample consisted of blood. Receptor source: a man older than 75 in good health.

This clonotype was picked up many times. The rearrangement links TRBV2 to TRBJ2-5; tentatively, D is TRBD2 (6 bases). The CDR3 extends over 15 amino acids. Trimming shortened V by 2 bases and J by 1 base, and 11 bases separated the two germline ends. Germline loops: CDR1 SNHLY, CDR2 FYNNEI. Here the CDR3 DNA reads TGTGCCAGCAGTGAATCGGAGCGGGTCCAAGAGACCCAGTACTTC. As protein: CASSESERVQETQYF.

The chain uses TRBV20-1 and TRBJ2-1; 13 bases are a match to TRBD2. The V segment lost 3 bases and the J segment 10 bases; nucleotides outside the gene matches: 6. This CDR3 region has 14 residues. CDR1 is DFQATT and CDR2 is SNEGSKA in the germline V gene (reference sequence). The CDR3 sequence is CSASGTSGTLEQFF. For the CDR3, the DNA is TGCAGTGCTAGCGGGACTAGCGGGACCCTGGAGCAGTTCTTC.

This chain connects TRBV20-1 to TRBJ2-1, with no clear D. Germline V gives CDR1 DFQATT, CDR2 SNEGSKA (reference sequence). V lost 0 bases to trimming and J lost 12 bases, with 21 bases between them. CDR3 length: 15 residues. The CDR3 protein is CSARDVTPRSYGQFF. CDR3 nucleotide sequence: TGCAGTGCTAGAGACGTGACTCCCCGTTCGTATGGGCAGTTCTTC.

This clonotype was detected only a few times. The gene calls are TRBV5-1 and TRBJ2-3; D is perhaps TRBD1 (6 bases). This CDR3 is 14 amino acids long. From germline, CDR1 is SGHRS and CDR2 YFSETQ. Trimming took 3 bases from V and 5 from J, leaving 13 bases between them. The CDR3 coding sequence is TGCGCCAGCAGCTCCACAGGGATAATAGATACGCAGTATTTT. This gives the protein CASSSTGIIDTQYF.

This chain links TRBV9 with TRBJ2-4; 10 positions agree with TRBD1. CDR1 and CDR2 (germline): SGDLS, YYNGEE. V shed 3 bases and J 13 bases; nucleotides not matched to a gene: 16. The CDR3 spans 16 residues. The CDR3 sequence: CASSAIPGTGVREQYF. The DNA of the CDR3 is TGTGCCAGCAGCGCAATACCCGGGACAGGGGTTCGTGAGCAGTACTTC.

The V call is TRBV6-6, the J call TRBJ2-2, with unresolved D. This CDR3 has 13 residues. Between the trimmed V and J ends, which lost 2 bases and 7 bases, there was a span of 8 bases. Germline-derived CDR1 and CDR2 are MNHNY and SVGAGI (reference sequence). CDR3 DNA sequence: TGTGCCAGCAGTTACGAAGGTATCGGGGAGCTGTTTTTT. Protein product: CASSYEGIGELFF.

This clonotype was counted many times. The chain combines TRBV21-1 with TRBJ1-5; the tabulated D call, TRBD1, remains unverified against the DNA. TRBV21-1 is given as a pseudogene. The CDR3 runs to 18 residues. The CDR3: CASSGDRGRENSNQPQHF. CDR3 DNA: TGTGCCAGCAGCGGGGACAGGGGAAGAGAGAATAGCAATCAGCCCCAGCATTTT.

This chain connects TRBV20-1 to TRBJ2-3, with D unclear. Between the trimmed V and J ends, which lost 1 base and 4 bases, there was a span of 15 bases. Germline values: CDR1 DFQATT, CDR2 SNEGSKA (reference sequence). The CDR3 contains 15 residues. The CDR3, as DNA: TGCAGTGCTAGAGCTTCTTCTAGTTACCCAGATACGCAGTATTTT. Encoded protein: CSARASSSYPDTQYF.

Only one count was recorded for this clonotype. A much larger clone lies one base from this, so it may be a read error. The chain recombines TRBV7-3 with TRBJ2-3; the D gene is possibly TRBD1 (6 bases). CDR3 length equals 14 residues. Germline V gives CDR1 SGHTA, CDR2 FQGTGA. The CDR3 is CVSSSTRGSDTQYF. CDR3 DNA sequence: TGTGTCAGCAGCTCAACTAGGGGGTCAGATACGCAGTATTTT.

The gene calls are TRBV20-1 and TRBJ2-7; TRBD2 matches at 10 bases. With V trimmed by 6 bases and J by 7 bases, 12 bases remained unmatched. Germline V gene data show CDR1 as DFQATT and CDR2 as SNEGSKA (reference sequence). The CDR3 covers 14 residues. CDR3 loop: CSASGLAAYNEQYF. CDR3 sequence (DNA): TGCAGTGCCTCCGGACTAGCGGCCTACAATGAGCAGTACTTC.

This rearrangement joins TRBV5-1 to TRBJ1-3, with 8 bases aligning to TRBD1. The ends lost 0 bases at V and 2 bases at J; junction bases unmatched: 4. Looked up from germline, CDR1 is SGHRS and CDR2 is YFSETQ. The CDR3 consists of 16 residues. CDR3 nucleotides: TGCGCCAGCAGCTTGGCAGGGGGCACGACTGGAAACACCATATATTTT. It yields the protein CASSLAGGTTGNTIYF.

Turning to this clonotype: With a much larger clone just one base away, this may be a read error. This chain links TRBV15 with TRBJ2-5; TRBD2 agrees at 13 bases. V was pared by 2 bases and J by 11 bases, with 8 bases of the junction left unmatched. In germline, CDR1 is LNHNV, CDR2 YYDKDF (reference sequence). There are 15 residues in the CDR3. The CDR3 loop reads CATSRPGLAGDEQYF. The CDR3 region has the DNA TGTGCCACCAGCAGACCCGGACTAGCGGGAGATGAGCAGTACTTC. The full variable domain, rest sourced from reference TRBV15 and TRBJ2-5, is DAMVIQNPRYQVTQFGKPVTLSCSQTLNHNVMYWYQQKSSQAPKLLFHYYDKDFNNEADTPDNFQSRRPNTSFCFLDIRSPGLGDTAMYLCATSRPGLAGDEQYFGPGTRLLVL.

The J gene is TRBJ1-6, the V gene TRBV6-2 or TRBV6-3; 8 bases map to TRBD1. After removal of 4 bases from V and 8 bases from J, the junction contained 7 bases not matched to a gene. Germline V CDR1 and CDR2: MNHEY, SVGEGT. The CDR3 is 15 amino acids. The CDR3 protein is CASSSPGQADSPLHF. The DNA for the CDR3 is TGTGCCAGCAGTTCCCCGGGACAGGCGGATTCACCCCTCCACTTT.

This clonotype was picked up a small number of times. The chain employs TRBV6-5 and TRBJ2-1; maybe TRBD2 (6 bases). This CDR3 has 16 amino acids. Trimming shortened V by 5 bases and J by 0 bases, and 14 bases separated the two germline ends. Per germline, CDR1 MNHEY and CDR2 SVGAGI. Here the CDR3 DNA reads TGTGCCAGCAGTCGCTTGACTAGTCCCTCCTACAATGAGCAGTTCTTC. It yields the protein CASSRLTSPSYNEQFF.

This clonotype was observed a handful of times. The chain couples TRBV28 to TRBJ2-7; TRBD1 agrees at 12 bases. Germline assignment: CDR1 MDHEN and CDR2 SYDVKM. The junction had 13 bases not matched to a gene; V was cut back by 4 bases and J by 12 bases. This CDR3 is built from 15 residues. The CDR3 region is CASSSLAGQGAPWYF. The CDR3, as DNA: TGTGCCAGCAGTTCCCTCGCGGGACAGGGGGCTCCGTGGTACTTC.

A few counts support this clonotype. The V call is TRBV10-3, the J call TRBJ1-1, with 8 bases matching TRBD1. Germline values: CDR1 ENHRY, CDR2 SYGVKD. CDR3 length equals 16 residues. V gave up 5 bases and J gave up 2 bases; unmatched junction bases: 10. The CDR3 spells CAISLASGGGNTEAFF. For the CDR3, the DNA is TGTGCCATCAGTTTGGCCTCAGGGGGCGGAAACACTGAAGCTTTCTTT.

This sequence joins TRBV20-1 and TRBJ2-5; no firm D call. The CDR3 covers 15 residues. V lost 0 bases and J 2 bases, leaving 13 bases between the germline ends. Germline loops: CDR1 DFQATT, CDR2 SNEGSKA (reference sequence). CDR3 in amino acids: CSARDGNGQQETQYF. The CDR3 coding sequence is TGCAGTGCTAGAGATGGGAACGGCCAACAAGAGACCCAGTACTTC.

This clonotype was detected only a few times. The chain employs TRBV7-3 and TRBJ2-1, with TRBD2 matching 11 bases. The CDR3 has 14 amino acids. V shed 4 bases, J shed 10 bases, and the junction held 6 bases outside the gene matches. The germline V gene has CDR1 SGHTA and CDR2 FQGTGA. The CDR3 nucleotides read TGTGCCAGCAGCTCGGGACTAGCGGTGGGGGAGCAGTTCTTC. It specifies CASSSGLAVGEQFF.

The rearrangement links TRBV29-1 to TRBJ2-7; tentative D call: TRBD2 (5 bases). Judging by the DNA end, TRBJ2-5 fits better; the J call may be wrong. Germline V gene sequence: CDR1 SQVTM, CDR2 ANQGSEA. The CDR3 is 12 amino acids. CDR3 loop: CSVEWAGETQYF. The CDR3 nucleotides read TGCAGCGTCGAATGGGCGGGAGAGACCCAGTACTTC.

The gene calls are TRBV24-1 and TRBJ2-1, with unresolved D. V was shortened by 3 bases and J by 4 bases, with 6 bases between the two germline ends. CDR3 length equals 13 residues. Looked up from germline, CDR1 is KGHDR and CDR2 is SFDVKD. CDR3 in DNA: TGTGCCACCAGTGATGGTCGGTACAATGAGCAGTTCTTC. Amino acids: CATSDGRYNEQFF.

The gene calls are TRBV6-2 or TRBV6-3 and TRBJ2-1; 12 nucleotides agree with TRBD2. This CDR3 region has 19 residues. CDR1 and CDR2 (germline): MNHEY, SVGEGT. V was clipped by 2 bases and J by 1 base; unmatched bases: 9. CDR3 nucleotides: TGTGCCAGCAGTTACCCGCTTTCCGGACTAGCGGGATCCTACAATGAGCAGTTCTTC. Translation: CASSYPLSGLAGSYNEQFF.

The chain uses TRBV7-2 and TRBJ2-5; D tentatively fits TRBD1 or TRBD2 (5 bases each). The CDR3 covers 13 residues. Germline loops: CDR1 SGHTA, CDR2 FQGNSA. The V end lost 3 bases, the J end lost 11 bases, and 16 bases lay between the germline ends. Here the CDR3 reads CASSFNVGREQYF. The CDR3 nucleotides are TGTGCCAGCAGCTTTAACGTGGGACGAGAGCAGTACTTC.

This clonotype was seen more than once but under ten times. The chain has TRBV7-2 and TRBJ2-1; D is uncertain. V gave up 1 base and J gave up 7 bases, with 11 bases separating them. CDR1 and CDR2 from the germline V gene are SGHTA and FQGNSA. The CDR3 totals 14 residues. The CDR3 DNA is TGTGCCAGCAGCTTAGAAGGTCAAAGGAATGAGCAGTTCTTC. This codes for CASSLEGQRNEQFF. Full variable domain (remainder filled in from reference TRBV7-2 and TRBJ2-1): GAGVSQSPSNKVTEKGKDVELRCDPISGHTALYWYRQSLGQGLEFLIYFQGNSAPDKSGLPSDRFSAERTGGSVSTLTIQRTQQEDSAVYLCASSLEGQRNEQFFGPGTRLTVL.

The chain is built from TRBV14 and TRBJ2-5, with D hard to call. V dropped 0 bases and J dropped 11 bases, with 13 bases sitting between them. The germline gives CDR1 SGHDN, CDR2 FVKESK. This CDR3 is built from 13 residues. CDR3: CASSQENIGEQYF. Written as DNA, the CDR3 is TGTGCCAGCAGCCAAGAGAACATTGGTGAGCAGTACTTC.

This clonotype was seen more than once but under ten times. The chain is built from TRBV7-9 and TRBJ2-7; no reliable D call. Deletions cut 1 base from V and 12 bases from J, with 13 bases between. Germline-derived CDR1 and CDR2 are SEHNR and FQNEAQ (reference sequence). The CDR3 runs 12 residues. Here the CDR3 reads CASSLVEYDRYF. CDR3 nucleotide sequence: TGTGCCAGCAGCTTAGTCGAGTACGATCGGTACTTC.

This chain uses TRBV20-1 with TRBJ2-3; D is unresolved. With 1 base removed from V and 7 bases from J, the gap between germline ends came to 18 bases. The CDR3 spans 15 residues. From germline, CDR1 is DFQATT and CDR2 SNEGSKA (reference sequence). The CDR3 region is CSARVSTQSPYTQYF. The CDR3 region has the DNA TGCAGTGCTAGAGTTTCTACCCAGAGCCCTTATACGCAGTATTTT.

The chain joins TRBV7-2 to TRBJ2-1; TRBD2 matches at 7 bases. The junction had 9 bases not matched to a gene; V was cut back by 1 base and J by 9 bases. CDR1 SGHTA and CDR2 FQGNSA come from the germline V gene. The CDR3 loop spans 15 amino acids. In DNA form, the CDR3 reads TGTGCCAGCAGCTTAGAGTGGGAGGGAAGGAGTGAGCAGTTCTTC. The encoded protein is CASSLEWEGRSEQFF. Full variable domain (remainder filled in from reference TRBV7-2 and TRBJ2-1): GAGVSQSPSNKVTEKGKDVELRCDPISGHTALYWYRQSLGQGLEFLIYFQGNSAPDKSGLPSDRFSAERTGGSVSTLTIQRTQQEDSAVYLCASSLEWEGRSEQFFGPGTRLTVL.

The DNA of the CDR3 is TGCAGCGTACTGCCGGGTAGCTCGGGGGATACGCAGTATTTT. Its translation: CSVLPGSSGDTQYF. The V and J genes are TRBV29-1 and TRBJ2-3, with D possibly matching TRBD2 (5 bases). Germline V gene data show CDR1 as SQVTM and CDR2 as ANQGSEA. Deletions cut 6 bases from V and 6 bases from J, with 19 bases between. This CDR3 is built from 14 residues.

In DNA form, the CDR3 reads TGTGCCAGCAGGCCCACATTTAGCGGGAGGGCCACGAACACCGGGGAGCTGTTTTTT. Encoded protein: CASRPTFSGRATNTGELFF. The chain links TRBV7-8 to TRBJ2-2, with TRBD2 matching over 11 bases. Germline V gene lookup returns CDR1 SGHVS and CDR2 FQNEAQ. The J segment lost 0 bases and the V segment lost 6 bases, leaving 12 bases of the junction unmatched. The CDR3 spans 19 residues. The whole variable domain, remainder taken from reference TRBV7-8 and TRBJ2-2, is GAGVSQSPRYKVAKRGQDVALRCDPISGHVSLFWYQQALGQGPEFLTYFQNEAQLDKSGLPSDRFFAERPEGSVSTLKIQRTQQEDSAVYLCASRPTFSGRATNTGELFFGEGSRLTVL.

V usage is TRBV30 and J usage is TRBJ2-1; the match to TRBD2 covers 9 bases. This CDR3 is built from 14 residues. Germline lookup yields CDR1 GTSNPN and CDR2 SVGIG (reference sequence). The V segment lost 1 base and the J segment 8 bases; nucleotides outside the gene matches: 6. The CDR3 bases are TGTGCCTGGAGTGGAGGGGGGACTAGCTATGAGCAGTTCTTC. Translation gives CAWSGGGTSYEQFF.